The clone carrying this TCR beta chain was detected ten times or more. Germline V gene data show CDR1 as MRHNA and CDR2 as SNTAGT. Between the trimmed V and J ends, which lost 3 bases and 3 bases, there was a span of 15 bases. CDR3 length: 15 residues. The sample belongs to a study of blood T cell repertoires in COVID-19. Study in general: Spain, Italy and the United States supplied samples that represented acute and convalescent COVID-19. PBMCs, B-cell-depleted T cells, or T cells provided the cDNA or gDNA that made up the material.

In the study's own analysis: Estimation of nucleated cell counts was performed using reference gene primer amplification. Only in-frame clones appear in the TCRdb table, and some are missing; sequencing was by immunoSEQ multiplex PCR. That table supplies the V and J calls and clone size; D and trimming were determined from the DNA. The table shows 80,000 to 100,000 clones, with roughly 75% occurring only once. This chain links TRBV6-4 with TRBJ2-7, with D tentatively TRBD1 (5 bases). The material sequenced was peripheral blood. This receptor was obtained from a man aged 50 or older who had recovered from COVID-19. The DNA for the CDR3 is TGTGCCAGCAGTGAAGTGGCCAGGGCCCTCTACGAGCAGTACTTC. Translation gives CASSEVARALYEQYF.